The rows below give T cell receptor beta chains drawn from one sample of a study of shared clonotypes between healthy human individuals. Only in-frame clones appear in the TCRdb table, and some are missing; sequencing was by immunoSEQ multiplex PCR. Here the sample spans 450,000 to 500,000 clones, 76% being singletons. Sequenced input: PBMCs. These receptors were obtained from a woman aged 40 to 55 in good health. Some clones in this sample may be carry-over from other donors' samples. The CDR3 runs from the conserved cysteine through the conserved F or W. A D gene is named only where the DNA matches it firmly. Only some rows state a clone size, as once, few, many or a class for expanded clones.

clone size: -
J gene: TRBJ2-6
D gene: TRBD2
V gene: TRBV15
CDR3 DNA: TGTGCCACCAGCACTAGTAGCGGGAGGGCTGGGGCCAACGTCCTGACTTTC
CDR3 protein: CATSTSSGRAGANVLTF

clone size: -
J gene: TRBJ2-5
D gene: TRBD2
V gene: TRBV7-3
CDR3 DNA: TGTGCCAGCAGTCCTACCGGGACTAGGGAGACCCAGTACTTC
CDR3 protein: CASSPTGTRETQYF

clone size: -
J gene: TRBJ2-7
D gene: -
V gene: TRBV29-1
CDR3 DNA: TGCAGCGTATCCACGGGGTACGAGCAGTACTTC
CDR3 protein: CSVSTGYEQYF

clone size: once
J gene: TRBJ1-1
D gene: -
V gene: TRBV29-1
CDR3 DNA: TGCAGCGCCCCCACAGGTATGAACACTGAAGCTTTCTTT
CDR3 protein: CSAPTGMNTEAFF

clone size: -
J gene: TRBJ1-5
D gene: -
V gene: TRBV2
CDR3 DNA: TGTGCCAGCAGGGGACCGGACGGACTTTATCAGCCCCAGCATTTT
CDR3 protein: CASRGPDGLYQPQHF

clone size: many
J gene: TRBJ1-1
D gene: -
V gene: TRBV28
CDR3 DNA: TGTGCCAGCAGTTTACTTGCTAAACGGACCTCGAACACTGAAGCTTTCTTT
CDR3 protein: CASSLLAKRTSNTEAFF

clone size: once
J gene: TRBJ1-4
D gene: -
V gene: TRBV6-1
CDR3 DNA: TGTGCCAGCAGTGTAAACTGGGGAACTAATGAAAAACTGTTTTTT
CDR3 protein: CASSVNWGTNEKLFF

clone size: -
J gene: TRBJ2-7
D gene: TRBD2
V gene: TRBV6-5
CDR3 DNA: TGTGCCAGCAGTTACAGTCTAGCGGCTTACGAGCAGTACTTC
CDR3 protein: CASSYSLAAYEQYF

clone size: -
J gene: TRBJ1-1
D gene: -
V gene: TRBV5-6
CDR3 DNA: TGTGCCAGCAGCTCCATAACAGGGTACACTGAAGCTTTCTTT
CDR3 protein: CASSSITGYTEAFF

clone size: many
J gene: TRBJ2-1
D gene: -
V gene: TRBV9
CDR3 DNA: TGTGCCAGCAGCGTAACCGAGGCGGCTTACAATGAGCAGTTCTTC
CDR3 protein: CASSVTEAAYNEQFF

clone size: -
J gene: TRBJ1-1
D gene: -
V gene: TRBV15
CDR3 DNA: TGTGCCACCAGCACGCAAGCGAACACTGAAGCTTTCTTT
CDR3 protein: CATSTQANTEAFF

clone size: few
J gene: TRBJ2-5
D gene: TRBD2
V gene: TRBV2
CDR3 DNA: TGTGCCAGCTGTAGCGGGAGATTTGTGGAGACCCAGTACTTC
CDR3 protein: CASCSGRFVETQYF

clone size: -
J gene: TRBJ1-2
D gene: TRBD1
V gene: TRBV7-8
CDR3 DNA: TGTGCCAGCAGCAACCGGACAGGCTATGGCTACACCTTC
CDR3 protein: CASSNRTGYGYTF

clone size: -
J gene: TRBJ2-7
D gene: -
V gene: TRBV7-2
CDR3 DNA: TGTGCCAGCAGCTTAGGCGGTGGGATCAGATACGAGCAGTACTTC
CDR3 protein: CASSLGGGIRYEQYF

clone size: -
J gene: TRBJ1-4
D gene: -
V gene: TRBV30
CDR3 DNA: TGTGCCTGGAGTGGCGGGGGCCACGGGGGCGAAAAACTGTTTTTT
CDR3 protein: CAWSGGGHGGEKLFF

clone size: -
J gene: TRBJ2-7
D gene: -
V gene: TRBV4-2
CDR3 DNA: TGTGCCAGCAGCCAAGGGCCCGGGGGCCGCGAGCAGTACTTC
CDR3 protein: CASSQGPGGREQYF

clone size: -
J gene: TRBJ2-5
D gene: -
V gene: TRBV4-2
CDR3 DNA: TGTGCCAGCAGCCAAGAAGGACAGATTCAAGAGACCCAGTACTTC
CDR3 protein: CASSQEGQIQETQYF

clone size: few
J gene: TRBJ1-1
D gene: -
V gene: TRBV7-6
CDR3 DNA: TGTGCCAGCAGCTCCCGGGTGGGGAGGGGTGGAACTGAAGCTTTCTTT
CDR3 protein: CASSSRVGRGGTEAFF

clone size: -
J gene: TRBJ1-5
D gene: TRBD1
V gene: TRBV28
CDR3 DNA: TGTGCCAGCAGCCCTCCGGACAGGGAAAATCAGCCCCAGCATTTT
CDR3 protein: CASSPPDRENQPQHF

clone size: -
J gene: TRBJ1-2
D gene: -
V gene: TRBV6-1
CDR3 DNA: TGTGCCAGCAGTGAGTTGAGGACACTCAGCCCCTATGGCTACACCTTC
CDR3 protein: CASSELRTLSPYGYTF

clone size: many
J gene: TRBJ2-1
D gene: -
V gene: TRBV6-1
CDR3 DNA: TGTGCCAGCAGTGAAAAACCAGAGCCCTACAATGAGCAGTTCTTC
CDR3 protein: CASSEKPEPYNEQFF

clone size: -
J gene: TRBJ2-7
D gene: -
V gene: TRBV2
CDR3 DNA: TGTGCCAGCAACAACGGGGCGGGAGAGCAGTACTTC
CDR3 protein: CASNNGAGEQYF

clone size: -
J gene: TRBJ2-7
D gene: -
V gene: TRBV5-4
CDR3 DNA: TGTGCCAGCAGCTTGAGCACAAACCCCGAGCAGTACTTC
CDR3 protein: CASSLSTNPEQYF

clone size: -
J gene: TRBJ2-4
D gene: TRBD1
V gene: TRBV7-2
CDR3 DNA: TGTGCCAGCAGCCCAGACAGGGGTGGGGCAAACATTCAGTACTTC
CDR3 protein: CASSPDRGGANIQYF

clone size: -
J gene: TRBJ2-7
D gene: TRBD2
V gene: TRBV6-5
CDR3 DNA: TGTGCCAGCAGTTACTCATCGGGAGGAGACTACGAGCAGTACTTC
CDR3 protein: CASSYSSGGDYEQYF

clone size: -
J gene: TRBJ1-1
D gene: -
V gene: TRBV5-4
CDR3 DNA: TGTGCCAGCAGCTTGGGACAGGTAGGCACTGAAGCTTTCTTT
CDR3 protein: CASSLGQVGTEAFF

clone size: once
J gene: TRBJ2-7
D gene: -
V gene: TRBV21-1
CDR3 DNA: TGTGCCAGCAGTCCTTTGGGTGGCGGGACAGGGGCGATTTCCTCCTACGAGCAGTACTTC
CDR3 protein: CASSPLGGGTGAISSYEQYF

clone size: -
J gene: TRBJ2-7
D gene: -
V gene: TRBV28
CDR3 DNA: TGTGCCAGCAGTAAGAGGGGTCCTCTTCCCTACGAGCAGTACTTC
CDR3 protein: CASSKRGPLPYEQYF

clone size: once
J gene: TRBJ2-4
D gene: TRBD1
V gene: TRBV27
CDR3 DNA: TGTGCCAGCAGCATTACAGGGGTGAACATTCAGTACTTC
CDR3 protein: CASSITGVNIQYF

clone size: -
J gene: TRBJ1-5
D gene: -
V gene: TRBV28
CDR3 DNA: TGTGCCAGCACCCCCGGCGGGGGGCTAGGTCAGCCCCAGCATTTT
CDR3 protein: CASTPGGGLGQPQHF

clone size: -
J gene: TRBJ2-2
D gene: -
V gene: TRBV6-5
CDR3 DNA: TGTGCCAGCAGTTACTCGATGCAGGGAAACACCGGGGAGCTGTTTTTT
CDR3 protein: CASSYSMQGNTGELFF

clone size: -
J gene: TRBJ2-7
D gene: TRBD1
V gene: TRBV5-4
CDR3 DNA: TGTGCCAGCAGCTCCCGGGACAGGGGGAGCGAGCAGTACTTC
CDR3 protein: CASSSRDRGSEQYF

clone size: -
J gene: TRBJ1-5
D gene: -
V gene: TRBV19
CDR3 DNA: TGTGCCAGTAGTCGGCTCGGGTATAATCAGCCCCAGCATTTT
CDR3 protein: CASSRLGYNQPQHF

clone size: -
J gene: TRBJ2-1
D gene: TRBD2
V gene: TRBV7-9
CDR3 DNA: TGTGCCAGCAGCTTAAGCGGGGGATACAATGAGCAGTTCTTC
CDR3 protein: CASSLSGGYNEQFF

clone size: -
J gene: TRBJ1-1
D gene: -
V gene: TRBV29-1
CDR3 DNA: TGCAGCGTTGCACAGGGCAGCGGTACTGGAGCTTTCTTT
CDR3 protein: CSVAQGSGTGAFF